This T cell receptor (beta chain) was captured by sequencing in a study of blood T cell repertoires in COVID-19. Overall study context: COVID-19 samples collected from the United States, Italy and Spain covered acute and convalescent phases. T cells, B-cell-depleted T cells, or PBMCs supplied cDNA or gDNA.

CDR1 and CDR2 from the germline V gene are SNHLY and FYNNEI. V dropped 6 bases and J dropped 4 bases, with 12 bases sitting between them. This CDR3 region has 13 residues. The assay was immunoSEQ multiplex PCR, and TCRdb's table has in-frame clones only and misses some. The table records about 100,000 clones, 85% to 90% of them present only once. The gene calls are TRBV2 and TRBJ1-2; possibly TRBD1 for D (5 bases). The sample consisted of peripheral blood. The TCR was taken from a woman aged 60-70 years in a cohort sampled during active or convalescent COVID-19. CDR3 DNA: TGTGCCAGCAGCCAGACAGCGAGCTATGGCTACACCTTC. Its protein product is CASSQTASYGYTF.